This entry describes one TCR beta chain. This clonotype was detected ten times or more. It has no known antigen specificity. Qualities for individual bases were not recorded, and no much larger clone is one base off. This sample stems from a study of CD8+CD57+ T cells in acquired aplastic anemia (dated by TCRdb to the late 2010s). About the full investigation: DNA extracted from sorted CD4+ and CD8+ cells had a mean of approximately 3.5 ug, with a range of 0.2 to 27.4 ug. CD8+CD57+ expansion was defined as frequency above the mean frequency observed in healthy subjects. Broad study findings and their caveats: Roughly 29 CD8+ CDR3 sequences were shared between patients and controls but appeared highly expressed in patients and within their immunodominant clones. Between patients and healthy controls, no significant difference in CD8+ Simpson's diversity was found (P=0.060).

The patients picked for sequencing were ones in whom flow cytometry had shown an expansion of CD8+CD57+ cells. Every patient had severe acquired aplastic anemia, diagnosed using the International Study of Aplastic Anemia and Agranulocytosis and Camitta criteria. No therapy had been received by the patients at the time of blood sampling. In this study, sorted CD4+ and CD8+ T cells from the blood of healthy subjects and of severe aplastic anemia patients had their TCR repertoires deep-sequenced. Patients were enrolled in the USA under clinicaltrials.gov protocols 00001620, 01623167, 00001397, 00071045, 00081523 and 00961064. Ficoll-Paque density gradient centrifugation was used to isolate peripheral blood mononuclear cells. Before DNA was extracted, CD4+ and CD8+ T cells were sorted using either FACS or magnetic beads. TCR beta VDJ combination and CDR3 sequence profiling used genomic DNA as the template. An Illumina HiSeq 2000 was the platform used for TCR repertoire sequencing. The paper's processing steps were these. Repertoires were assessed using TRBV/TRBJ rearrangement plots, CDR3 size and DJ length profiles, and Simpson's diversity index. The most abundant DNA sequence in the deep sequencing data was taken as the immunodominant clone. CDR3 amino acid sequences were screened for sharing across subjects and were compared with published repertoires and the VDJdb database. TCRdb reprocessing: public reads trimmed at Q25 with fastp, clones called with MiXCR, in-frame beta chains kept. Every entry covers one CDR3 protein and lists the most common genes and DNA from its rows. TCRdb, not the authors, supplied the V and J calls. The sample records over 150,000 distinct CDR3 sequences, roughly 49% of which are singletons. The ten biggest clones cover 10% to 15% of the sample.

As encoded in the germline V gene, CDR1 is SGDLS while CDR2 is YYNGEE. Its CDR3 holds 15 amino acids, cysteine through phenylalanine. Only CDR3 DNA remains: 45 bases, in frame from the first base. Trimming at the junction amounts to 0 bases on V and 4 bases on J, and the germline ends lie 13 bases apart. This sequence uses TRBV9 and TRBJ1-1; the D gene is possibly TRBD1, with 5 bases matching. The TCR sequence derives from a human donor with aplastic anemia. The sample taken for sequencing was sorted CD4+, CD8+, or CD8+CD57+ T cells (not recorded which) from PBMCs. The CDR3 in this case is CASSVGGSGVTEAFF. The sequenced DNA is TGTGCCAGCAGCGTAGGGGGCAGTGGAGTCACTGAAGCTTTCTTT.